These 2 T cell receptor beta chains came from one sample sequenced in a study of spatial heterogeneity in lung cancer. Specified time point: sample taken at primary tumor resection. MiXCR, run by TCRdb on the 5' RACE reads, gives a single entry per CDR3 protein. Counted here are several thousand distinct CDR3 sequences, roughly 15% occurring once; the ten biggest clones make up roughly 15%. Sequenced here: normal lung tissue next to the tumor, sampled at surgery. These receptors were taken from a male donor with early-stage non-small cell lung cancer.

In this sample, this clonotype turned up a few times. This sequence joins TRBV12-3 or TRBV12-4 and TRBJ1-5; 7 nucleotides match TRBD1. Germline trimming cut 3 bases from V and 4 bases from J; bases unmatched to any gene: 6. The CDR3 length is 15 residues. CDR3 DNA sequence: TGTGCCAGCAGTTTTTCTACAGGGGCTAATCAGCCCCAGCATTTT. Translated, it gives CASSFSTGANQPQHF.

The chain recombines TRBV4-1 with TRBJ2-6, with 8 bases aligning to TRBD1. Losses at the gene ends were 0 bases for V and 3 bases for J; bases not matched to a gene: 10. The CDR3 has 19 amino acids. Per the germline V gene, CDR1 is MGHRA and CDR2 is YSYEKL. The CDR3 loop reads CASSQEGRGRLHGANVLTF. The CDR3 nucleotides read TGCGCCAGCAGCCAAGAGGGCAGGGGGCGCCTACATGGGGCCAACGTCCTGACTTTC.